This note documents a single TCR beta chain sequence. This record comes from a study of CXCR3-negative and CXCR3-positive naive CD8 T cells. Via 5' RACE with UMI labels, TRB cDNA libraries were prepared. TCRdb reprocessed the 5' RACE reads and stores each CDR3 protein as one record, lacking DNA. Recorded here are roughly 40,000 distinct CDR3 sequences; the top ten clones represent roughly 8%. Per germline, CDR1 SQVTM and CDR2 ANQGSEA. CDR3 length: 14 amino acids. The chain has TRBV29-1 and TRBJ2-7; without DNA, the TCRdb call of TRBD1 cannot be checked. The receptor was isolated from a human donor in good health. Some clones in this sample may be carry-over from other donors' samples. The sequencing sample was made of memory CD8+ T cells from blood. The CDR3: CSAGGGGSTYEQYF.